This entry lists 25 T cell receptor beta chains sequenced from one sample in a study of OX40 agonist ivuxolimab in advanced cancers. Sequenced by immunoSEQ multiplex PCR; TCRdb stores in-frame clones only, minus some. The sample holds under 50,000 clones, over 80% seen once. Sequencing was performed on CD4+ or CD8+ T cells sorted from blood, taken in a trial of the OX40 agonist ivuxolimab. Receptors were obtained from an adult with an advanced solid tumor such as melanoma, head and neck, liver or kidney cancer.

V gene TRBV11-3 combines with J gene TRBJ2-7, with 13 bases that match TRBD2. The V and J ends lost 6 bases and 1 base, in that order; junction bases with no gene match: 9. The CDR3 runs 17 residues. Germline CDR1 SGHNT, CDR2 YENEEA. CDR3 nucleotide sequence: TGTGCCAGCAGTTGCCGCGGGACTAGCGGGAAATCCTACGAGCAGTACTTC. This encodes CASSCRGTSGKSYEQYF.

The CDR3 DNA is TGCGCCAGCAGCCCTCGGGGGGGGCAATCACCCCTCCACTTT. It yields the protein CASSPRGGQSPLHF. The chain carries TRBV5-1 and TRBJ1-6, with D maybe TRBD1 (6 bases). Germline values: CDR1 SGHRS, CDR2 YFSETQ. V lost 4 bases, J lost 10 bases, and 15 bases lay in between. The CDR3 is made up of 14 amino acids.

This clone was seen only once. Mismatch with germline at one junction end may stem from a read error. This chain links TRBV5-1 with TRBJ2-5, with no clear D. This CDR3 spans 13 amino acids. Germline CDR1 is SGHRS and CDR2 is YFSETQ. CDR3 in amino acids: CASSLYQQETQYF. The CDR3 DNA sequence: TGCGCCAGCAGCTTGTATCAGCAAGAGACACAGTACTTC.

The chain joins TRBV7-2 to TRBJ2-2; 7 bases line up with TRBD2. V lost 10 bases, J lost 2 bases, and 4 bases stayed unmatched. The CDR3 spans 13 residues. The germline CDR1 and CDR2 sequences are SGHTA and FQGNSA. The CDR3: CAKGTTNTGELFF. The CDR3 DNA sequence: TGTGCCAAAGGGACTACCAACACCGGGGAGCTGTTTTTT.

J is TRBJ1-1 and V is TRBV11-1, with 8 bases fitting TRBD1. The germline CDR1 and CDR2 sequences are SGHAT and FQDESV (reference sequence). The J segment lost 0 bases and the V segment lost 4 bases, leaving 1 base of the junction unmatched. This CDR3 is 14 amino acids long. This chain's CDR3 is CASSWTGMNTEAFF. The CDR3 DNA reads TGTGCCAGCAGCTGGACAGGGATGAACACTGAAGCTTTCTTT.

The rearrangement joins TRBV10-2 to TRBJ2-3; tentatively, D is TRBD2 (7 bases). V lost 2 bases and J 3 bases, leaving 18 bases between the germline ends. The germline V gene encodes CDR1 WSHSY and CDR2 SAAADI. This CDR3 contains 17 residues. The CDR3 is CASSESKRGGWTDTQYF. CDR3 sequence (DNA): TGCGCCAGCAGTGAGAGTAAGAGGGGGGGTTGGACAGATACGCAGTATTTT.

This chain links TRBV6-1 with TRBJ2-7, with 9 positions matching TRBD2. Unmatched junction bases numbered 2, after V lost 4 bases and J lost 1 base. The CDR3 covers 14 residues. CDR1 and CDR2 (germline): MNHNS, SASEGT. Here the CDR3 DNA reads TGTGCCAGCAGTGCAGCGGGAGGTTCCTACGAGCAGTACTTC. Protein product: CASSAAGGSYEQYF.

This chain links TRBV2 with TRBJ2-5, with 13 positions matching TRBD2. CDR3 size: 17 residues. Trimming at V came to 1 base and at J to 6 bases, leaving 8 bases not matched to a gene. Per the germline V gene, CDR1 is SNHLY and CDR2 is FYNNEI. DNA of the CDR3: TGTGCCAGCAGTGAAGAAGGAGGGACTAGCGGGAAAAAGACCCAGTACTTC. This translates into CASSEEGGTSGKKTQYF. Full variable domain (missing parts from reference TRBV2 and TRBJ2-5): EPEVTQTPSHQVTQMGQEVILRCVPISNHLYFYWYRQILGQKVEFLVSFYNNEISEKSEIFDDQFSVERPDGSNFTLKIRSTKLEDSAMYFCASSEEGGTSGKKTQYFGPGTRLLVL.

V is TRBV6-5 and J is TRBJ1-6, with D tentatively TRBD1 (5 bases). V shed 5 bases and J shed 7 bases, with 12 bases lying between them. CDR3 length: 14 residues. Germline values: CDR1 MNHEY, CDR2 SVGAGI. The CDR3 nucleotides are TGTGCCAGCAGTGCAGACAGACTAAATTCACCCCTCCACTTT. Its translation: CASSADRLNSPLHF.

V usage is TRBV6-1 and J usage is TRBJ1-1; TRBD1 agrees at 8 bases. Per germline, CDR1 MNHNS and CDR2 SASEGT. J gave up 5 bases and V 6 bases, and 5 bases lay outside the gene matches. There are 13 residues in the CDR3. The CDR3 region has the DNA TGTGCCAGCAGAGGACAGGGTTGGACTGAAGCTTTCTTT. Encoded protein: CASRGQGWTEAFF.

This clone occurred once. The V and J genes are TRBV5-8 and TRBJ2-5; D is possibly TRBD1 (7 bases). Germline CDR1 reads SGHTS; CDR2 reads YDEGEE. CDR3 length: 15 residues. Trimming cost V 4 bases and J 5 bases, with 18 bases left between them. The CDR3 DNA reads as TGTGCCAGCAGCCTGCGGGACAGTAACGCGGAGACCCAGTACTTC. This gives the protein CASSLRDSNAETQYF.

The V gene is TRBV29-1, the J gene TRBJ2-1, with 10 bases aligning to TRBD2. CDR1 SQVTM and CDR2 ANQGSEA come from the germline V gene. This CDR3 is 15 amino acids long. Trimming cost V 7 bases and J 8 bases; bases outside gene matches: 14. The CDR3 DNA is TGCAGCGAAGGGGAAAGCGGGAGGGCGGGGTATGAGCAGTTCTTC. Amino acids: CSEGESGRAGYEQFF.

The CDR3 coding sequence is TGTGCCAGCAGCTTAGGGGGGCAGTCTGGGGAGACCCAGTACTTC. Translated: CASSLGGQSGETQYF. This sequence joins TRBV11-2 and TRBJ2-5, with a tentative D call TRBD1 (6 bases). The CDR3 extends over 15 amino acids. Trimming removed 1 base at V and 5 bases at J, with 14 bases between. Germline CDR1 is SGHAT and CDR2 is FQNNGV.

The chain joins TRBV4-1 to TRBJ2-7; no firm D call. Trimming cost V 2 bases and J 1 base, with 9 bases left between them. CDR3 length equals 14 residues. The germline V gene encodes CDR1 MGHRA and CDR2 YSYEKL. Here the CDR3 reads CASSQPGRSYEQYF. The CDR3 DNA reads TGCGCCAGCAGCCAACCCGGACGGTCCTACGAGCAGTACTTC.

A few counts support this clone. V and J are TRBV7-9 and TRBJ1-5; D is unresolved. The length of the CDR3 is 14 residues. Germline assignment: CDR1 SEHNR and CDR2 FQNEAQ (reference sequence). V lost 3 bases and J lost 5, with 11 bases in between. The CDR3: CASSFAGSYQPQHF. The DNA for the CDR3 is TGTGCCAGCAGCTTTGCTGGCTCATATCAGCCCCAGCATTTT.

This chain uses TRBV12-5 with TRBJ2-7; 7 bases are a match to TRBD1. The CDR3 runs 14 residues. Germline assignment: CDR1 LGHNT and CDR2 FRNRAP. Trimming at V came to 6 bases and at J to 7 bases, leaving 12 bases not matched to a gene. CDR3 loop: CASGDSNRGWEQYF. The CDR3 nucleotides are TGTGCTAGTGGCGATTCTAACAGGGGTTGGGAGCAGTACTTC.

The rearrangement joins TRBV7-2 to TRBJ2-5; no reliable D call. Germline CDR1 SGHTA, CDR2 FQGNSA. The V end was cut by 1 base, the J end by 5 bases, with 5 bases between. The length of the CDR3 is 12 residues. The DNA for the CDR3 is TGTGCCAGCAGCTTAGTGTCGGAGACCCAGTACTTC. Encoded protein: CASSLVSETQYF. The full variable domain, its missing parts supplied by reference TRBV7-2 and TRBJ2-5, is GAGVSQSPSNKVTEKGKDVELRCDPISGHTALYWYRQSLGQGLEFLIYFQGNSAPDKSGLPSDRFSAERTGGSVSTLTIQRTQQEDSAVYLCASSLVSETQYFGPGTRLLVL.

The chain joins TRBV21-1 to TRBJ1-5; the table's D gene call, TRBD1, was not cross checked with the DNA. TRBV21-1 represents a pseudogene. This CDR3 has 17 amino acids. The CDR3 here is CASSKALRQSVRQPQHF. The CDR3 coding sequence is TGTGCCAGCAGCAAAGCGCTTCGACAGTCTGTAAGACAGCCCCAGCATTTT.

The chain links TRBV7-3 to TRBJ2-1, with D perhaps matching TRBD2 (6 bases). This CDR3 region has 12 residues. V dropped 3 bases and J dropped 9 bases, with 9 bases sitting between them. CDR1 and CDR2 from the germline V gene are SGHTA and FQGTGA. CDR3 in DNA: TGTGCCAGCAGCTTGGAGGGGAGTGAGCAGTTCTTC. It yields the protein CASSLEGSEQFF.

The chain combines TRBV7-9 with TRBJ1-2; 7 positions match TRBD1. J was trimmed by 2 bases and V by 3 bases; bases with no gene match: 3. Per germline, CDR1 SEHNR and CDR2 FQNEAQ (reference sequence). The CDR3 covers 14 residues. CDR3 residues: CASSFLTGNYGYTF. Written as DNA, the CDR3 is TGTGCCAGCAGCTTCCTGACAGGGAACTATGGCTACACCTTC. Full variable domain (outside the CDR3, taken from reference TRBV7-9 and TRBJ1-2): DTGVSQNPRHKITKRGQNVTFRCDPISEHNRLYWYRQTLGQGPEFLTYFQNEAQLEKSRLLSDRFSAERPKGSFSTLEIQRTEQGDSAMYLCASSFLTGNYGYTFGSGTRLTVV.

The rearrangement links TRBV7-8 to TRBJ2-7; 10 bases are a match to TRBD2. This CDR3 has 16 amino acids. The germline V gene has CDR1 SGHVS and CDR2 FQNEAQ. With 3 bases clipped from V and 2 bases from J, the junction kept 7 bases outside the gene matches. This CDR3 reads CASSFSTAGGTYEQYF. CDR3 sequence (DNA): TGTGCCAGCAGCTTTTCAACAGCGGGGGGGACCTACGAGCAGTACTTC.

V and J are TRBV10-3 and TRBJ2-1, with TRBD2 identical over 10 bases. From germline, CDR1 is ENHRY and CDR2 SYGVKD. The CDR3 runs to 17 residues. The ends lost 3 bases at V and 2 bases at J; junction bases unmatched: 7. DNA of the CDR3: TGTGCCATCAGTGATTCGGCTAGCGGGAGTACCTACAATGAGCAGTTCTTC. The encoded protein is CAISDSASGSTYNEQFF.

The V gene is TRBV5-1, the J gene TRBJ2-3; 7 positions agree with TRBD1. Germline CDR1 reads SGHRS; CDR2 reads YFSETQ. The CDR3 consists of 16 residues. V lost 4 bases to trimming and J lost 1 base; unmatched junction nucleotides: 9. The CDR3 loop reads CASSETGTVGTDTQYF. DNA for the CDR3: TGCGCCAGCAGCGAGACAGGGACGGTGGGCACAGATACGCAGTATTTT.

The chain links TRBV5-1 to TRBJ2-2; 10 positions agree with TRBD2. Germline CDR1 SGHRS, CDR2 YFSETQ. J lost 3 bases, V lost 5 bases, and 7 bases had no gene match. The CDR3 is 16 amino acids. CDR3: CASSSGTSVHTGELFF. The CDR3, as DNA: TGCGCCAGCAGTTCCGGGACTAGCGTACACACCGGGGAGCTGTTTTTT.

The CDR3 reads CASSSSPGRGGTEAFF. Here the CDR3 DNA reads TGTGCCAGCAGCTCCTCTCCCGGCAGGGGAGGCACTGAAGCTTTCTTT. This rearrangement joins TRBV7-2 to TRBJ1-1; D may be TRBD1 (6 bases). The CDR3 contains 16 residues. Germline CDR1 SGHTA, CDR2 FQGNSA. V lost 4 bases and J 4 bases, leaving 19 bases between the germline ends.